The present T cell receptor (beta chain) was sequenced within a study of T-cell reconstitution after alpha-beta-depleted transplantation in children. Study-wide findings and caveats: After transplant, high TCRbeta diversity at day 60 in some patients arose from surviving recipient T cells and thymic progenitors.

As for this clonotype: Its antigen is unknown.

V shed 2 bases and J shed 1 base, with 12 bases lying between them. This CDR3 contains 16 residues. Using unique molecular identifiers, the investigators prepared the TCRbeta library. Each CDR3 protein is one row after TCRdb ran MiXCR on the PCR reads. The sample records roughly 74,000 distinct CDR3 sequences, about a sixth being singletons. The sequencing here drew on PBMCs, mostly from graft donor cells, taken 360 days after TCRalphabeta/CD19-depleted stem cell transplant. The receptor's source is a male patient between 2 and 15 years old who had a stem cell transplant for acute lymphoblastic leukemia, so the T cells may come from the graft donor. This chain uses TRBV12-3 or TRBV12-4 with TRBJ1-3; tentative D call: TRBD1 (6 bases). CDR3 region: CASSLLAGASGNTIYF. The CDR3 DNA reads TGTGCCAGCAGTTTATTGGCAGGGGCATCTGGAAACACCATATATTTT.